The source of this TCR beta chain is a study of liver allograft versus peripheral blood T cells. At the level of the study: Intrahepatic T cell receptor repertoires from transplanted livers were compared against repertoires in recipients' peripheral blood. Study results and caveats: Peripheral blood repertoires reportedly differed from the T cell receptor repertoires found inside liver allografts.

Sample share makes this clonotype medium-sized. Its matching antigen is unknown. TCRdb independently ran MiXCR on the reads; one entry per CDR3 protein. The sample carries some 7,000 distinct CDR3 sequences, 17% recorded once. V lost 4 bases and J 4 bases, leaving 8 bases between the germline ends. The length of the CDR3 is 13 residues. The germline V gene has CDR1 SGHNT and CDR2 YYREEE (reference sequence). This TCR came from a human patient who had a liver transplant. Some T cells may be graft donor cells. This chain uses TRBV5-4 with TRBJ1-4; D unresolved. CDR3 in DNA: TGTGCCAGCAGCAGGGTCGATAATGAAAAACTGTTTTTT. Protein product: CASSRVDNEKLFF. The whole variable domain, filled in from reference TRBV5-4 and TRBJ1-4, reads ETGVTQSPTHLIKTRGQQVTLRCSSQSGHNTVSWYQQALGQGPQFIFQYYREEENGRGNFPPRFSGLQFPNYSSELNVNALELDDSALYLCASSRVDNEKLFFGSGTQLSVL.